This TCR beta chain stems from a study of CD8 T cells in ankylosing spondylitis. TCRdb reprocessed the 5' RACE reads via MiXCR and lists one record per CDR3 protein. The data show 100,000 to 150,000 distinct CDR3 sequences, with around 7% seen just once and 10% to 15% held by the top ten. The J segment lost 2 bases and the V segment lost 4 bases, leaving 4 bases of the junction unmatched. The CDR3 spans 14 residues. CDR1 and CDR2 from the germline V gene are SGHTA and FQGTGA. This clonotype occurred many times. The clonotype was recovered from a male donor with ankylosing spondylitis or in good health (not recorded which). The chain employs TRBV7-3 and TRBJ2-5, with 7 bases that match TRBD1. Sequencing used blood, either unsorted or a sorted T cell fraction (not recorded which). As DNA, the CDR3 is TGTGCCAGCAGCTCAGGACAGGTACAAGAGACCCAGTACTTC. The encoded protein is CASSSGQVQETQYF.